These 5 T cell receptor beta chains were all obtained from the same sample, sequenced in a study of early T cells in non-severe SARS-CoV-2 infection. TCRdb recomputed calls from the 5' RACE reads with MiXCR, one row per CDR3 protein. The table includes tens of thousands of distinct CDR3 sequences, roughly a tenth detected once. Material for sequencing was whole blood. The receptors were gathered from an adult who was a healthcare worker with PCR-confirmed SARS-CoV-2 infection or an uninfected control (not recorded which).

This clonotype has only a few counts. The V gene is TRBV4-2, the J gene TRBJ1-1; the match to TRBD1 covers 10 bases. The germline V gene has CDR1 LGHNA and CDR2 YNFKEQ. Trimming at V came to 4 bases and at J to 6 bases, leaving 11 bases not matched to a gene. CDR3 length equals 16 residues. CDR3 sequence: CASSPNLRGQGSEAFF. DNA of the CDR3: TGTGCCAGCAGCCCGAACTTACGGGGACAGGGGTCTGAAGCTTTCTTT.

This clonotype was observed a single time. The chain combines TRBV12-3 or TRBV12-4 with TRBJ1-1, with 8 bases aligning to TRBD1. CDR3 length: 12 amino acids. After removal of 8 bases from V and 4 bases from J, the junction contained 3 bases not matched to a gene. The DNA for the CDR3 is TGTGCCAGCGGACAGGGATTCACTGAAGCTTTCTTT. Translated: CASGQGFTEAFF.

There are a few counts of this clonotype. The chain has TRBV7-9 and TRBJ2-2; no reliable D call. Germline assignment: CDR1 SEHNR and CDR2 FQNEAQ (reference sequence). This CDR3 is 11 amino acids long. V lost 7 bases and J 8 bases, leaving 8 bases between the germline ends. This CDR3 is CASTPRGELFF. The CDR3 bases are TGTGCCAGCACTCCTAGGGGGGAGCTGTTTTTT.

This clonotype was counted ten times or more. The rearrangement joins TRBV18 to TRBJ2-1; D might be TRBD2 (5 bases). This CDR3 region has 14 residues. Germline CDR1 is KGHSH and CDR2 is LQKENI. Trimming removed 6 bases from V and 3 bases from J, with 12 bases in between. This CDR3 reads CASSKSGNYNEQFF. DNA of the CDR3: TGTGCCAGCTCTAAGAGCGGAAACTACAATGAGCAGTTCTTC. Drawing the rest from reference TRBV18 and TRBJ2-1, the complete variable domain is NAGVMQNPRHLVRRRGQEARLRCSPMKGHSHVYWYRQLPEEGLKFMVYLQKENIIDESGMPKERFSAEFPKEGPSILRIQQVVRGDSAAYFCASSKSGNYNEQFFGPGTRLTVL.

This clonotype has just a few counts. The chain joins TRBV29-1 to TRBJ2-7; a possible D gene is TRBD2 (6 bases). Germline values: CDR1 SQVTM, CDR2 ANQGSEA. The V end lost 5 bases, the J end lost 6 bases, and 14 bases lay between the germline ends. The CDR3 sequence is 12 residues long. CDR3 DNA: TGCAGCGTTTCGGCGGTGGAGGGCGAGCAGTACTTC. It translates to CSVSAVEGEQYF.